The TCR beta chain described here comes from a study of beta chain features in type 1 diabetes. The CDR3 totals 13 residues. The germline CDR1 and CDR2 sequences are MRHNA and SNTAGT. The V and J ends lost 4 bases and 8 bases, in that order; junction bases with no gene match: 4. Purity above 95% was achieved in all sorted populations. The investigators reverse transcribed all of the isolated RNA, so they sequenced expressed TCRB transcripts. Only in-frame clones appear in the TCRdb table, and some are missing; sequencing was by immunoSEQ multiplex PCR. The sample includes about 620,000 clones, 15% to 17% of them seen just once.

This TCR was recovered from a man younger than 35 in good health. Sequencing was performed on naive CD4+ T cells from blood. The J gene is TRBJ2-1, the V gene TRBV6-4; 8 bases are a match to TRBD1. In DNA form, the CDR3 reads TGTGCCAGCAGTGTCCAGGGGGCGCATGAGCAGTTCTTC. Translation gives CASSVQGAHEQFF.